The source of this T cell receptor (beta chain) is a study of OX40 agonist ivuxolimab in advanced cancers. For the study in its entirety: The costimulatory receptor OX40 (CD134) was targeted by ivuxolimab, a fully human IgG2 agonistic monoclonal antibody. Intravenous ivuxolimab was administered to patients every 2 weeks at six dose levels: 0.01, 0.1, 0.3, 1.5, 3 and 10 mg/kg. Of the roughly 50 dose-escalation patients, hepatocellular carcinoma was present in around 19, melanoma in around 15, renal cell carcinoma in 9 and head and neck cancer in 9. In the dose-escalation cohort, more than 80% of patients were male, and the mean age was around 65 years with a range of roughly 20 to 85. Patients were allowed to have had prior anti-PD-1, anti-PD-L1 or anti-CTLA-4 therapy, and approximately 40% of the dose-escalation patients had been treated with checkpoint inhibitors. Three dose-escalation patients achieved partial responses, one with hepatocellular carcinoma and two with cutaneous melanoma. Peripheral TCRbeta sequencing was intended to test whether TCR sequence diversity was altered and clonal T-cell expansion was caused by ivuxolimab. The paper covers the monotherapy dose-escalation part of the phase I ivuxolimab trial, which included N of about 50 patients. Findings and caveats that apply to the study as a whole: In the 0.1-3.0 mg/kg groups, partial responders had among the lowest normalized peripheral clonal expansion, particularly in CD8+ T cells. On average, CD8+ T cells showed more expanded clones than CD4+ T cells after ivuxolimab. Antigen specificity was not determined for the clonally expanded peripheral T cells. Low levels of normalized T-cell clonal expansion were also seen in some patients who did not respond. At doses of 0.1 to 3.0 mg/kg, clonal expansion of both CD4+ and CD8+ T cells in blood was seen between baseline and week 6.

Genomic DNA was isolated from the sorted cells so that the TCRbeta CDR3 region could be sequenced. TCRbeta CDR3 regions were sequenced using the immunoSEQ Assay. In its TCRdb copy, this immuneACCESS table keeps in-frame sequences only and misses some clones. Where compared with another copy, unresolved V genes explain less than half of these, and the others have no known cause. The sample table holds tens of thousands of clones, of which approximately 91% were seen once. The ten largest clones add up to approximately 7.7% of the sample. A word on this clone: What antigen it recognizes has not been identified. Per-base qualities were not stored, and no clone one base away is much larger. Other DNA sequences in this sample translate to the same CDR3.

V loses 4 bases of germline sequence and J loses 3 bases, and the interval between the two ends is 9 bases. CDR1 is given as LNHDA and CDR2 as SQIVND, both from the germline V gene (reference sequence). Taken from cysteine to phenylalanine, the CDR3 has 13 residues. Kept here is only the CDR3 DNA, which spans 39 bases and is read in frame from base 1. Patients with a history of autoimmune disease or receiving systemic immunosuppression were excluded from the trial. Peripheral blood for TCR sequencing was collected from all dose cohorts at baseline, on cycle 4 day 1, and on cycle 7 day 1. The samples were taken from a phase I, first-in-human, multicenter, open-label dose-escalation trial of ivuxolimab. Adults with locally advanced or metastatic melanoma, renal cell carcinoma, hepatocellular carcinoma or head and neck squamous cell carcinoma were enrolled in the trial. Before TCR sequencing, CD4+ T cells and CD8+ T cells were sorted from peripheral blood as separate populations.

The TCR comes from an adult with an advanced solid tumor such as melanoma, head and neck, liver or kidney cancer. The sequence is built from TRBV19 and TRBJ2-5; matching of 5 bases hints at TRBD2 as the D gene. The source was CD4+ or CD8+ T cells sorted from blood, collected in a trial of the OX40 agonist ivuxolimab. The DNA reads TGTGCCAGTAGTACCAGCGGAAAAGAGACCCAGTACTTC. It translates to CASSTSGKETQYF.